Following are 9 T cell receptor beta chains from one sample sequenced in a study of tumor-infiltrating lymphocytes in primary liver carcinoma. Alongside blood RNA obtained from unsorted whole blood, germline DNA was also extracted. Total RNA (roughly 540 ng) served as template for TCR beta cDNA synthesis primed by a constant-region primer. A slightly modified ARM-PCR protocol with three nested multiplex PCR rounds produced these TCR beta libraries. Running approximately 10 cycles apiece, the first two PCR rounds relied on TRBV1-TRBV30 forward primers together with a C-beta reverse primer. TCRdb called the multiplex PCR reads again in MiXCR, with one record for every CDR3 protein. The repertoire holds about 330,000 distinct CDR3 sequences, with roughly 61% as singletons. The sample taken for sequencing was peripheral blood. These TCRs come from a man in his forties with primary liver carcinoma and hepatitis B virus infection.

The V and J genes are TRBV6-2 or TRBV6-3 and TRBJ1-1, with 7 nucleotides matching TRBD1. This CDR3 is 13 amino acids long. Unmatched junction bases numbered 5, after V lost 6 bases and J lost 4 bases. In germline, CDR1 is MNHEY, CDR2 SVGEGT. For the CDR3, the DNA is TGTGCCAGCAGCGGTACAGGGGTCACTGAAGCTTTCTTT. Translating it yields CASSGTGVTEAFF.

This chain links TRBV11-1 with TRBJ2-5; tentatively, D is TRBD2 (5 bases). V was shortened by 5 bases and J by 2 bases, with 12 bases between the two germline ends. The V gene's germline CDR1 is SGHAT and CDR2 FQDESV (reference sequence). The CDR3 spans 14 residues. CDR3 coding DNA: TGTGCCAGCAGCCCCACTAGAACTCAAGAGACCCAGTACTTC. It yields the protein CASSPTRTQETQYF.

On this clonotype itself: A read error may account for a junction end that differs from germline. The V call is TRBV12-3 or TRBV12-4, the J call TRBJ1-2; no definite D call. This CDR3 has 16 amino acids. The CDR3 DNA reads TGTGCCAGCACCGATTCCATCACTAGAGCTAACTATGACTACACCTTC. The encoded protein is CASTDSITRANYDYTF.

The rearrangement joins TRBV29-1 to TRBJ1-4, with a tentative D call TRBD1 (5 bases). The CDR3 length is 16 residues. Trimming removed 7 bases from V and 8 bases from J, with 26 bases in between. CDR1 SQVTM and CDR2 ANQGSEA come from the germline V gene. CDR3 in DNA: TGCAGCGCCTTAACCCGCGGCACCACAGGTTGGGAAAAACTGTTTTTT. This gives the protein CSALTRGTTGWEKLFF.

With respect to this clonotype: This CDR3 fails to terminate in the conserved phenylalanine or tryptophan, so it likely reflects a read error. This chain connects TRBV5-5 to TRBJ2-7; D is perhaps TRBD2 (5 bases). The CDR3 spans 13 residues. The V end lost 0 bases, the J end lost 6 bases, and 10 bases lay between the germline ends. Germline CDR1 SGHKS, CDR2 YYEKEE (reference sequence). This CDR3 is CASSLVTGSEQYL. The CDR3, as DNA: TGTGCCAGCAGCTTGGTAACGGGGTCCGAGCAGTACTTA.

This clonotype appeared once. The junction departs from the called germline gene at one end, perhaps through a read error. The gene calls are TRBV5-1 and TRBJ2-7; 7 bases align to TRBD2. The CDR3 loop spans 14 amino acids. Germline V gene sequence: CDR1 SGHRS, CDR2 YFSETQ. The CDR3 DNA reads TGCGCCAGCTCGTTTCTAGAGGGGAGGGACGAGCAATACTTC. Translating gives CASSFLEGRDEQYF.

This clonotype is a singleton in its sample. This CDR3 is missing its conserved last phenylalanine or tryptophan, likely due to a read error. The chain links TRBV11-2 to TRBJ2-5; no clear D. The CDR3 is made up of 15 amino acids. Trimming pared 7 bases from V and 4 bases from J, leaving 19 bases between. From germline, CDR1 is SGHAT and CDR2 FQNNGV. CDR3 DNA sequence: TGTGCCAGCAACCCTCGATGGGATAGATCAGAGACCCAGTACATC. Translating it yields CASNPRWDRSETQYI.

As regards this clonotype: A much larger clone sits a single nucleotide away, making a read error possible. The V and J genes are TRBV6-1 and TRBJ1-5, with a tentative D call TRBD1 (5 bases). This CDR3 contains 15 residues. V was trimmed by 4 bases and J by 1 base, leaving 11 bases between them. CDR1 is MNHNS, CDR2 SASEGT, per germline. DNA of the CDR3: TGTGCCAGCAGTGGGGACCTTAGGAGCAATCAGCCCCAGCATTTT. Translating it yields CASSGDLRSNQPQHF.

The chain has TRBV6-1 and TRBJ1-1; TRBD1 is a possible D gene (6 bases). V was cut by 6 bases and J by 7 bases, with 18 bases left in between. Germline lookup yields CDR1 MNHNS and CDR2 SASEGT. The CDR3 runs to 14 residues. CDR3: CASRRGGSDSEAFF. In DNA, the CDR3 is TGTGCCAGCAGGAGGGGGGGATCGGACAGTGAAGCTTTCTTT.